The 9 T cell receptor beta chains given below trace back to one sample, sequenced in a study of tumor and adjacent non-tumor tissue in lung cancer. The library came from three nested PCR rounds adapted from ARM-PCR protocols. MiXCR, applied by TCRdb to the multiplex PCR reads, yields one record per CDR3 protein. The table shows 200,000 or so distinct CDR3 sequences, with around 71% occurring only once. The template was RNA from unsorted bulk tissue. Sequenced: lung tumor tissue. Source of these receptors: a man in his 60s with non-small cell lung cancer.

Regarding this clonotype: A junction end diverges from the germline sequence, so it may reflect a read error. The chain carries TRBV7-9 and TRBJ1-5, with D possibly being TRBD1 (5 bases). The CDR3 loop spans 15 amino acids. Per the germline V gene, CDR1 is SEHNR and CDR2 is FQNEAQ (reference sequence). This CDR3 is CASSLGGYSNQPQHF. The CDR3 DNA follows: TGTGCCAGCAGCCTCGGGGGGTATAGCAATCAGCCCCAACATTTT.

For this clonotype: This may stem from a read error, because a much larger clone lies one nucleotide away. This rearrangement joins TRBV20-1 to TRBJ1-5; TRBD1 matches at 8 bases. The germline V gene has CDR1 DFQATT and CDR2 SNEGSKA (reference sequence). The CDR3 runs 14 residues. With 3 bases clipped from V and 6 bases from J, the junction kept 7 bases outside the gene matches. CDR3 nucleotides: TGCAGTGCTAGCGGTGGACAGGGTGCTCAGCCCCAGCATTTT. Protein sequence: CSASGGQGAQPQHF.

Note on this clonotype: A much larger clone is a single base away; this may be a read error. The chain joins TRBV6-1 to TRBJ2-5, with D unresolved. V was shortened by 6 bases and J by 5 bases, with 19 bases between the two germline ends. CDR1 MNHNS and CDR2 SASEGT come from the germline V gene. The CDR3 is 15 residues long. CDR3 bases: TGTGCCAGCAGCCTCCGTCCCCCCTCAAGCGAGACCCAGTACTTC. Translated: CASSLRPPSSETQYF.

In regard to this clonotype: A read error may account for a junction end that differs from germline. This chain joins TRBV5-1 and TRBJ2-2; 8 bases are a match to TRBD1. The V gene's germline CDR1 is SGHRS and CDR2 YFSETQ. CDR3 length equals 15 residues. CDR3: CASSADRGNTRELLF. CDR3 DNA sequence: TGCGCCAGCAGCGCCGACAGGGGAAACACCAGGGAGCTGCTTTTC.

This clonotype was detected many times. The gene calls are TRBV11-1 and TRBJ2-1; D possibly corresponds to TRBD2 (6 bases). The CDR3 has 12 residues. Per germline, CDR1 SGHAT and CDR2 FQDESV (reference sequence). V was shortened by 5 bases and J by 7 bases, with 9 bases between the two germline ends. CDR3 sequence (DNA): TGTGCCAGCAGCAGACTAGTTAATGAGCAGTTCTTC. Amino acids: CASSRLVNEQFF.

This clonotype was picked up a small number of times. The chain joins TRBV6-5 to TRBJ1-1, with TRBD1 identical over 8 bases. The V segment lost 3 bases and the J segment 4 bases; nucleotides outside the gene matches: 13. Germline V gene lookup returns CDR1 MNHEY and CDR2 SVGAGI. The CDR3 sequence is 17 residues long. For the CDR3, the DNA is TGTGCCAGCAGTTATCGGCGGACAGGGAAAGTGTTCACTGAAGCTTTCTTT. This gives the protein CASSYRRTGKVFTEAFF.

Only a few counts were recorded for this clonotype. The chain has TRBV29-1 and TRBJ2-6; no reliable D call. The CDR3 is 13 amino acids. V was trimmed by 6 bases and J by 0 bases, leaving 6 bases between them. Germline V gives CDR1 SQVTM, CDR2 ANQGSEA. This CDR3 is CSVFFSGANVLTF. In nucleotides, the CDR3 is TGCAGCGTATTCTTCTCTGGGGCCAACGTCCTGACTTTC.

Turning to this clonotype: This may arise from a read error, as a much more abundant clone is one base away. The rearrangement uses TRBV20-1 and TRBJ1-1, with no clear D. Germline V gives CDR1 DFQATT, CDR2 SNEGSKA (reference sequence). The CDR3 has 10 amino acids. This CDR3 reads CSARDWEAVF. For the CDR3, the DNA is TGCAGTGCTAGAGATTGGGAGGCTGTCTTT.

With regard to this clonotype: Because it lacks the conserved phenylalanine or tryptophan at the end, this CDR3 is likely a read error. The chain uses TRBV20-1 and TRBJ1-2; D is ambiguous. CDR3 length equals 13 residues. Germline lookup yields CDR1 DFQATT and CDR2 SNEGSKA (reference sequence). The ends were cut back, 1 base at V and 0 bases at J, with 6 bases in the middle. CDR3 nucleotides: TGCAGTGCTAGAGGGCCTTCTAACTATGGCTACACCTCC. Translating it yields CSARGPSNYGYTS.